Included here is one TCR beta chain sequence, with context. The data are from a study of blood T cell repertoires in COVID-19. Germline CDR1 is SGHTA and CDR2 is FQGTGA. This CDR3 is 15 amino acids long. With V trimmed by 5 bases and J by 4 bases, 10 bases remained unmatched. Sequencing used immunoSEQ multiplex PCR; TCRdb keeps in-frame clones, though not all of them. The data contain 250,000 or so clones, 85% to 95% of them singletons. The clonotype was recovered from a man aged 35-49 years who had been exposed to COVID-19. This chain uses TRBV7-3 with TRBJ2-5; 7 bases line up with TRBD2. Material: PBMCs or T cells enriched from blood (not recorded which). CDR3: CASSREAGRVETQYF. The DNA for the CDR3 is TGTGCCAGCAGCAGGGAAGCGGGAAGGGTAGAGACCCAGTACTTC. The full variable domain, in which reference TRBV7-3 and TRBJ2-5 provide the parts outside the CDR3, is GAGVSQTPSNKVTEKGKYVELRCDPISGHTALYWYRQSLGQGPEFLIYFQGTGAADDSGLPNDRFFAVRPEGSVSTLKIQRTERGDSAVYLCASSREAGRVETQYFGPGTRLLVL.